Each of the 21 T cell receptor beta chains below was sequenced from the same sample in a study of glioma-infiltrating T cells after dendritic cell vaccination. This table comes from immunoSEQ multiplex PCR, and its TCRdb copy is limited to in-frame clones, with some not included. Seen here are tens of thousands of clones, about 84% observed once, and the top ten hold about 8.1%. Documented time point: after dendritic cell vaccination, including at tumor progression/relapse. The source was blood, collected after dendritic cell vaccination. These receptors all stem from a human donor with glioblastoma.

This clone showed up just a few times. The rearrangement uses TRBV6-1 and TRBJ2-3; 8 nucleotides agree with TRBD1. Germline loops: CDR1 MNHNS, CDR2 SASEGT. V shed 6 bases, J shed 1 base, and the junction held 6 bases outside the gene matches. CDR3 size: 15 residues. CDR3 in amino acids: CASRPGGDGTDTQYF. DNA for the CDR3: TGTGCCAGCAGGCCAGGGGGCGACGGCACAGATACGCAGTATTTT.

The rearrangement joins TRBV6-1 to TRBJ1-3; D is uncertain. In germline, CDR1 is MNHNS, CDR2 SASEGT. The germline V and J ends were trimmed by 1 base and 4 bases, with 11 bases remaining between them. CDR3 length: 15 amino acids. The CDR3 sequence is CASSEGLQAGNTIYF. In DNA, the CDR3 is TGTGCCAGCAGTGAAGGGCTTCAGGCGGGAAACACCATATATTTT.

This rearrangement joins TRBV6-1 to TRBJ1-2, with D perhaps TRBD1 (6 bases). V shed 7 bases and J shed 4 bases, with 13 bases lying between them. Germline CDR1 and CDR2: MNHNS and SASEGT. The CDR3 length is 13 residues. This CDR3 reads CASILGGVYGYTF. CDR3 DNA sequence: TGTGCCAGCATCCTAGGGGGGGTCTATGGCTACACCTTC.

The V call is TRBV5-5, the J call TRBJ1-1; D ambiguous. In germline, CDR1 is SGHKS, CDR2 YYEKEE (reference sequence). The CDR3 loop spans 15 amino acids. Trimming took off 0 bases at V and 3 bases at J, with 12 bases between the two ends. The CDR3 loop is CASSLALEGDTEAFF. CDR3 DNA: TGTGCCAGCAGCTTGGCCCTAGAGGGCGACACTGAAGCTTTCTTT. Filled out from reference TRBV5-5 and TRBJ1-1, the complete variable domain reads DAGVTQSPTHLIKTRGQQVTLRCSPISGHKSVSWYQQVLGQGPQFIFQYYEKEERGRGNFPDRFSARQFPNYSSELNVNALLLGDSALYLCASSLALEGDTEAFFGQGTRLTVV.

The V gene is TRBV30, the J gene TRBJ1-1; D is possibly TRBD1 (5 bases). CDR1 GTSNPN and CDR2 SVGIG come from the germline V gene (reference sequence). The CDR3 is made up of 16 amino acids. V was shortened by 2 bases and J by 3 bases, with 19 bases between the two germline ends. This CDR3 is CAWSSLIGQGHTEAFF. The CDR3 region has the DNA TGTGCCTGGAGTTCTCTAATTGGGCAGGGCCACACTGAAGCTTTCTTT.

V is TRBV5-1 and J is TRBJ1-2; 8 bases line up with TRBD1. This CDR3 comprises 14 residues. J lost 8 bases, V lost 1 base, and 7 bases had no gene match. Looked up from germline, CDR1 is SGHRS and CDR2 is YFSETQ. DNA of the CDR3: TGCGCCAGCAGCTTGAGGAGTGACAGGGGCGGCTACACCTTC. It yields the protein CASSLRSDRGGYTF.

The chain joins TRBV30 to TRBJ2-2; weak D call: TRBD1 (7 bases). CDR1 GTSNPN and CDR2 SVGIG come from the germline V gene (reference sequence). CDR3 length: 19 amino acids. The ends were cut back, 2 bases at V and 1 base at J, with 23 bases in the middle. The CDR3 DNA reads as TGTGCCTGGAGTCCCTTTACAGGGGACTTCTCACTGAACACCGGGGAGCTGTTTTTT. This sequence encodes CAWSPFTGDFSLNTGELFF.

The V and J genes are TRBV6-5 and TRBJ1-1; D perhaps matches TRBD1 (6 bases). With 5 bases removed from V and 0 bases from J, the gap between germline ends came to 13 bases. The CDR3 runs 15 residues. Per the germline V gene, CDR1 is MNHEY and CDR2 is SVGAGI. The CDR3 sequence: CASSTDRTLNTEAFF. The CDR3 nucleotides are TGTGCCAGCAGTACGGACAGAACTTTGAACACTGAAGCTTTCTTT.

This chain links TRBV19 with TRBJ2-2, with a weak D call TRBD1 (6 bases). The CDR3 extends over 13 amino acids. In germline, CDR1 is LNHDA, CDR2 SQIVND (reference sequence). Trimming pared 7 bases from V and 6 bases from J, leaving 12 bases between. The chain's CDR3 is CASMGAGAGELFF. Here the CDR3 DNA reads TGTGCCAGTATGGGGGCTGGCGCCGGGGAGCTGTTTTTT.

V and J are TRBV10-3 and TRBJ1-6; 8 bases line up with TRBD1. Germline CDR1 is ENHRY and CDR2 is SYGVKD. The J segment lost 6 bases and the V segment lost 4 bases, leaving 2 bases of the junction unmatched. This CDR3 comprises 14 residues. The DNA of the CDR3 is TGTGCCATCAGTGGCGACAGGGGTAATTCACCCCTCCACTTT. Translated: CAISGDRGNSPLHF.

V usage is TRBV7-8 and J usage is TRBJ1-4; 7 bases line up with TRBD1. The CDR3 consists of 18 residues. Germline V gene lookup returns CDR1 SGHVS and CDR2 FQNEAQ. The trim removed 0 bases at V and 3 bases at J, leaving 10 bases unmatched. The DNA for the CDR3 is TGTGCCAGCAGCTTAGCTTGGAGGGGGCGCGAAGCTAATGAAAAACTGTTTTTT. It specifies CASSLAWRGREANEKLFF.

J is TRBJ2-5 and V is TRBV9; D possibly corresponds to TRBD2 (6 bases). The V gene lost 3 bases and the J gene lost 3 bases, with 12 bases spanning the gap. Germline V gives CDR1 SGDLS, CDR2 YYNGEE. The CDR3 is made up of 14 amino acids. CDR3 nucleotides: TGTGCCAGCAGCGACGGGACTGCTGAAGAGACCCAGTACTTC. Translating gives CASSDGTAEETQYF.

The V call is TRBV6-1, the J call TRBJ2-1, with TRBD2 matching over 7 bases. The CDR3 totals 14 residues. The V and J ends lost 9 bases and 2 bases, in that order; junction bases with no gene match: 7. Germline values: CDR1 MNHNS, CDR2 SASEGT. CDR3 residues: CASRAGRPYNEQFF. The DNA for the CDR3 is TGTGCCAGTAGAGCGGGGAGGCCCTACAATGAGCAGTTCTTC.

Within the sample, this clone is medium-sized (0.01 to 0.1%). V and J are TRBV7-3 and TRBJ2-1, with D uncertain. V shed 5 bases and J shed 9 bases, with 11 bases lying between them. Germline CDR1 and CDR2: SGHTA and FQGTGA. CDR3 size: 12 residues. CDR3 residues: CASSQTFGEQFF. CDR3 coding DNA: TGTGCCAGCAGCCAGACATTCGGTGAGCAGTTCTTC.

V is TRBV5-1 and J is TRBJ2-7; TRBD1 agrees at 8 bases. The V and J ends lost 4 bases and 2 bases, in that order; junction bases with no gene match: 5. There are 14 residues in the CDR3. Germline V gives CDR1 SGHRS, CDR2 YFSETQ. CDR3 in DNA: TGCGCCAGCAGCCTGGACAGGGTTACCTACGAGCAGTACTTC. It translates to CASSLDRVTYEQYF.

The chain combines TRBV5-1 with TRBJ1-2; tentative D call: TRBD1 (5 bases). Germline assignment: CDR1 SGHRS and CDR2 YFSETQ. This CDR3 is 14 amino acids long. With 4 bases removed from V and 6 bases from J, the gap between germline ends came to 16 bases. The CDR3: CASSNPQGGDGYTF. DNA of the CDR3: TGCGCCAGCAGCAACCCCCAGGGAGGGGATGGCTACACCTTC.

This chain links TRBV5-1 with TRBJ2-7; 9 positions match TRBD2. The germline V gene encodes CDR1 SGHRS and CDR2 YFSETQ. The CDR3 is made up of 16 amino acids. Unmatched junction bases numbered 7, after V lost 0 bases and J lost 3 bases. CDR3 DNA: TGCGCCAGCAGCTTGGAGTCTAGCGGGGAATACTACGAGCAGTACTTC. Protein product: CASSLESSGEYYEQYF. The full variable domain, its missing parts supplied by reference TRBV5-1 and TRBJ2-7, is KAGVTQTPRYLIKTRGQQVTLSCSPISGHRSVSWYQQTPGQGLQFLFEYFSETQRNKGNFPGRFSGRQFSNSRSEMNVSTLELGDSALYLCASSLESSGEYYEQYFGPGTRLTVT.

The CDR3 is CASSYPEGEAQETQYF. The CDR3 DNA reads as TGTGCCAGCAGTTACCCCGAAGGGGAAGCTCAAGAGACCCAGTACTTC. This sequence joins TRBV6-6 and TRBJ2-5; possibly TRBD1 for D (5 bases). Germline V gives CDR1 MNHNY, CDR2 SVGAGI (reference sequence). CDR3 length: 16 residues. V was shortened by 2 bases and J by 2 bases, with 15 bases between the two germline ends.

V and J are TRBV5-4 and TRBJ1-1; TRBD1 matches 7 bases. V shed 0 bases, J shed 4 bases, and the junction held 3 bases outside the gene matches. CDR3 length: 14 amino acids. The germline CDR1 and CDR2 sequences are SGHNT and YYREEE (reference sequence). The CDR3 here is CASSLDTGATEAFF. Here the CDR3 DNA reads TGTGCCAGCAGCTTGGATACAGGGGCCACTGAAGCTTTCTTT. The variable domain in full, with the rest retrieved from reference TRBV5-4 and TRBJ1-1, is ETGVTQSPTHLIKTRGQQVTLRCSSQSGHNTVSWYQQALGQGPQFIFQYYREEENGRGNFPPRFSGLQFPNYSSELNVNALELDDSALYLCASSLDTGATEAFFGQGTRLTVV.

CDR3 sequence (DNA): TGTGCCAGCAGCCTCAGGACTAGCGGGGTTTATGAGCAGTTCTTC. It yields the protein CASSLRTSGVYEQFF. This chain uses TRBV7-6 with TRBJ2-1, with 12 bases that match TRBD2. V was clipped by 5 bases and J by 8 bases; unmatched bases: 7. Germline CDR1 SGHVS, CDR2 FNYEAQ. This CDR3 has 15 amino acids.

V and J are TRBV27 and TRBJ2-1; 7 bases fit TRBD1. The germline gives CDR1 MNHEY, CDR2 SMNVEV (reference sequence). The CDR3 is made up of 18 amino acids. With 5 bases clipped from V and 5 bases from J, the junction kept 18 bases outside the gene matches. The CDR3 coding sequence is TGTGCCAGCAGTCCCCCTTTGACAGGGCCTCGTTTAGACAATGAGCAGTTCTTC. Translation: CASSPPLTGPRLDNEQFF.